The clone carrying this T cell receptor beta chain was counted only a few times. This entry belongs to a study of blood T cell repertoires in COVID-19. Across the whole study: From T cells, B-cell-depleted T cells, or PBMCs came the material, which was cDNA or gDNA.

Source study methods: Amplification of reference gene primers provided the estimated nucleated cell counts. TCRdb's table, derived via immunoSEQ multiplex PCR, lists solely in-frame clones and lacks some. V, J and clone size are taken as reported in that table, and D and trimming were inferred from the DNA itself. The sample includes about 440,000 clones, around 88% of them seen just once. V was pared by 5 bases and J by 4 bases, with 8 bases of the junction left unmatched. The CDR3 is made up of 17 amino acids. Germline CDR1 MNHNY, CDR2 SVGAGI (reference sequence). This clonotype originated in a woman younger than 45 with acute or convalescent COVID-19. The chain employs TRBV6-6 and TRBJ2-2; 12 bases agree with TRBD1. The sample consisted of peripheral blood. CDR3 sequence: CASSRGTGGVSTGELFF. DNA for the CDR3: TGTGCCAGCAGTCGCGGGACAGGGGGCGTATCCACCGGGGAGCTGTTTTTT.